The sequence of this T cell receptor (beta chain) was determined in a study of T cell responses to AZD1222 COVID-19 vaccine. General study results and limits: Possibly, clonal diversity was underestimated; donors were largely white British and included more females. Targeting of unmutated variant regions was reportedly seen in nearly half of spike-specific TCRs. At 160-218 and 743-854, vaccine-associated CD4 TCRs were dominant, and they spanned spike.

Trimming stripped 1 base from V and 4 bases from J, with 15 bases between. The germline CDR1 and CDR2 sequences are SGHKS and YYEKEE (reference sequence). The CDR3 has 16 amino acids. Assay: immunoSEQ multiplex PCR; the TCRdb copy retains only in-frame clones and omits some. The sample holds some 150,000 clones, around 90% seen once. Points on this clone: Its specificity is not known.

The receptor was isolated from an adult in good health. The V and J genes are TRBV5-5 and TRBJ2-1, with a tentative D call TRBD1 (5 bases). This material consisted of peripheral blood, taken on day 0 of AZD1222 vaccination. DNA for the CDR3: TGTGCCAGCAGCTTGACGGTTCTGGGGCCGTACAATGAGCAGTTCTTC. Amino acid sequence: CASSLTVLGPYNEQFF.